This is a list of T cell receptor beta chains from one sample in a study of control samples from healthy donors and cancer patients. The protocol was immunoSEQ multiplex PCR, while the TCRdb copy is restricted to in-frame clones and leaves out a portion. The repertoire holds fewer than 110,000 clones, with approximately 90% as singletons. Sequences were obtained from blood. Receptors were obtained from a man between 25 and 39 years old in good health. Each CDR3 is given with its conserved first and last residue. The D gene is left open where the match is weak. Expanded clones are given a class, and other clones once, few, many or no size at all.

TRBJ1-6 | - | - | TRBV6-2/TRBV6-3 | CASSSGRRSPLHF | TGTGCCAGCAGTTCGGGGAGGAGGTCACCCCTCCACTTT
TRBJ1-2 | TRBD1 | large | TRBV4-1 | CASTSQGGANYGYTF | TGCGCCAGCACGTCTCAGGGGGGGGCTAACTATGGCTACACCTTC
TRBJ1-5 | - | - | TRBV18 | CASSPLTGNQPQHF | TGTGCCAGCTCACCTCTGACAGGCAATCAGCCCCAGCATTTT
TRBJ2-7 | - | - | TRBV2 | CASRTRDGSSYEQYF | TGTGCCAGCAGAACTCGGGACGGAAGCTCCTACGAGCAGTACTTC
TRBJ1-2 | - | - | TRBV24-1 | CATSDLSTRGGYTF | TGTGCCACCAGTGATTTGTCCACTCGGGGGGGCTACACCTTC
TRBJ2-5 | TRBD2 | - | TRBV5-6 | CASSLAAGGPQETQYF | TGTGCCAGCAGCTTGGCGGCGGGGGGCCCACAAGAGACCCAGTACTTC
TRBJ1-2 | TRBD1 | - | TRBV5-4 | CASSQPGQGAFLYGYTF | TGTGCCAGCAGCCAACCAGGACAGGGGGCTTTCCTATATGGCTACACCTTC
TRBJ1-1 | - | - | TRBV24-1 | CATSAGMNTEAFF | TGTGCCACCAGTGCCGGAATGAACACTGAAGCTTTCTTT
TRBJ1-2 | - | - | TRBV19 | CASSISGGNYGYTF | TGTGCCAGTAGTATAAGCGGCGGTAACTATGGCTACACCTTC
TRBJ1-1 | - | - | TRBV30 | CAWATGTNTEAFF | TGTGCCTGGGCTACAGGGACGAACACTGAAGCTTTCTTT
TRBJ1-5 | - | once | TRBV27 | CASSLSRDSNQPQHF | TGTGCCAGCAGTTTAAGCAGGGATAGCAATCAGCCCCAGCATTTT
TRBJ2-1 | TRBD2 | - | TRBV3-1/TRBV3-2 | CASSQDVTLAGGKKFF | TGTGCCAGCAGCCAAGATGTGACACTAGCGGGGGGTAAAAAGTTCTTC
TRBJ1-4 | - | few | TRBV7-9 | CASSLVSGATNEKLFF | TGTGCCAGCAGCTTAGTGAGCGGGGCAACTAATGAAAAACTGTTTTTT
TRBJ2-3 | TRBD2 | - | TRBV2 | CASSVLAGVTDTQYF | TGTGCCAGCAGTGTACTAGCGGGAGTGACAGATACGCAGTATTTT
TRBJ2-1 | TRBD1 | - | TRBV23-1 | CASSRSEEDRLTFNEQFF | TGCGCCAGCAGTCGTAGCGAAGAGGACAGGTTGACTTTTAATGAGCAGTTCTTC
TRBJ2-1 | TRBD2 | - | TRBV7-2 | CASSSATGGGYNEQFF | TGTGCCAGCAGCTCAGCGACGGGAGGTGGTTACAATGAGCAGTTCTTC
TRBJ2-7 | - | - | TRBV30 | CAWSVLGYEQYF | TGTGCCTGGAGTGTACTAGGCTACGAGCAGTACTTC
TRBJ1-2 | - | - | TRBV15 | CATSRDGGGLSGYTF | TGTGCCACCAGCAGAGATGGAGGGGGGCTGTCTGGCTACACCTTC
TRBJ2-4 | TRBD1 | - | TRBV11-2 | CASSLVWTGKNIQYF | TGTGCCAGCAGCTTAGTGTGGACAGGAAAAAACATTCAGTACTTC
TRBJ2-3 | TRBD2 | - | TRBV4-1 | CASSQPGLAGGLSRVDTQYF | TGCGCCAGCAGCCAACCAGGACTAGCGGGGGGGCTGAGCCGGGTTGATACGCAGTATTTT
TRBJ2-2 | TRBD2 | few | TRBV5-1 | CASFPNSGGRTGELFF | TGCGCCAGTTTTCCAAATAGCGGGGGGCGCACCGGGGAGCTGTTTTTT
TRBJ1-1 | - | - | TRBV4-1 | CASSQARNTEAFF | TGCGCCAGCAGCCAAGCCAGGAACACTGAAGCTTTCTTT
TRBJ1-1 | - | - | TRBV2 | CATRVSASAFF | TGTGCCACGCGGGTGAGTGCCAGCGCTTTCTTT
TRBJ1-3 | - | - | TRBV9 | CASGWGITSGNTIYF | TGTGCCAGCGGATGGGGAATCACCTCTGGAAACACCATATATTTT
TRBJ1-1 | - | - | TRBV2 | CASRTRVTEAFF | TGTGCCAGCAGGACCAGGGTAACTGAAGCTTTCTTT
TRBJ1-2 | - | few | TRBV27 | CASKGGGGYTF | TGTGCCAGCAAAGGGGGGGGAGGCTACACCTTC
TRBJ1-5 | - | - | TRBV6-1 | CASSEGGIGNQPQHF | TGTGCCAGCAGTGAAGGGGGCATTGGCAATCAGCCCCAGCATTTT
TRBJ2-3 | - | - | TRBV28 | CASSLLGGSTDTQYF | TGTGCCAGCAGTTTACTAGGCGGAAGCACAGATACGCAGTATTTT
TRBJ2-1 | - | - | TRBV6-5 | CASSRGSIAEQFF | TGTGCCAGCAGTAGAGGGAGTATCGCTGAGCAGTTCTTC
TRBJ1-2 | - | - | TRBV7-2 | CASSFLGQDYGYTF | TGTGCCAGCAGCTTCCTCGGGCAAGACTATGGCTACACCTTC
TRBJ2-1 | TRBD1 | once | TRBV18 | CASSRSTGAYNEQFF | TGTGCCAGCTCGCGCTCGACAGGGGCCTACAATGAGCAGTTCTTC
TRBJ2-2 | - | - | TRBV27 | CASSYTRGPSNTGELFF | TGTGCCAGCAGTTATACCCGGGGACCCTCGAACACCGGGGAGCTGTTTTTT
TRBJ2-7 | - | - | TRBV12-3/TRBV12-4 | CASSFSYEQYF | TGTGCCAGCAGTTTCTCCTACGAGCAGTACTTC
TRBJ1-2 | TRBD1 | - | TRBV6-5 | CASSTGGYGYTF | TGTGCCAGCAGTACAGGGGGCTATGGCTACACCTTC
TRBJ1-5 | - | - | TRBV5-1 | CASSLDAGYNQPQHF | TGCGCCAGCAGCTTGGACGCGGGCTACAATCAGCCCCAGCATTTT
TRBJ1-1 | - | - | TRBV5-1 | CASSLVPENTEAFF | TGCGCCAGCAGCTTGGTTCCGGAGAACACTGAAGCTTTCTTT
TRBJ1-4 | - | - | TRBV28 | CASSYSYSLWELFF | TGTGCCAGCAGTTACAGCTACTCCCTTTGGGAACTGTTTTTT
TRBJ2-6 | - | - | TRBV24-1 | CATSDKAGFSGANVLTF | TGTGCCACCAGTGACAAGGCGGGGTTCTCTGGGGCCAACGTCCTGACTTTC
TRBJ1-2 | - | - | TRBV19 | CASRASYGYTF | TGTGCCAGTAGGGCTTCCTATGGCTACACCTTC
TRBJ2-2 | TRBD2 | few | TRBV2 | CASSAAGLAASANTGELFF | TGTGCCAGCAGTGCTGCTGGACTAGCAGCGTCCGCGAACACCGGGGAGCTGTTTTTT
TRBJ1-4 | TRBD1 | - | TRBV5-1 | CASSLSGTGLNEKLFF | TGCGCCAGCAGCTTGTCCGGGACAGGGCTTAATGAAAAACTGTTTTTT
TRBJ2-2 | TRBD1 | - | TRBV7-9 | CASSLGDRGRKWTGELFF | TGTGCCAGCAGCTTAGGGGACAGGGGGCGCAAGTGGACCGGGGAGCTGTTTTTT
TRBJ1-3 | - | - | TRBV11-2 | CASSLAGSNTIYF | TGTGCCAGCAGCCTAGCAGGGTCAAACACCATATATTTT
TRBJ2-7 | - | - | TRBV11-2 | CASSLVRQSTYEQYF | TGTGCCAGCAGCTTAGTTCGCCAGTCTACCTACGAGCAGTACTTC
TRBJ2-2 | - | once | TRBV2 | CASSEVQPGELFF | TGTGCCAGCAGTGAAGTGCAGCCCGGGGAGCTGTTTTTT
TRBJ1-3 | - | once | TRBV7-2 | CASSLAPGGNSGNTIYF | TGTGCCAGCAGCTTAGCGCCCGGCGGGAACTCTGGAAACACCATATATTTT
TRBJ2-7 | - | once | TRBV30 | CAWSVGTDSYEQYF | TGTGCCTGGAGTGTAGGTACGGATTCCTACGAGCAGTACTTC
TRBJ2-5 | TRBD2 | - | TRBV9 | CASSPSGGAGETQYF | TGTGCCAGCAGCCCTTCGGGGGGAGCGGGAGAGACCCAGTACTTC
TRBJ1-2 | - | - | TRBV7-2 | CASSFNGVGYTF | TGTGCCAGCAGCTTCAACGGGGTGGGCTACACCTTC
TRBJ1-5 | - | - | TRBV28 | CASSPPGNQPQHF | TGTGCCAGCAGTCCCCCAGGAAATCAGCCCCAGCATTTT
TRBJ2-1 | TRBD2 | - | TRBV5-4 | CASSPQLAGDYNEQFF | TGTGCCAGCAGCCCCCAACTAGCGGGAGACTACAATGAGCAGTTCTTC
TRBJ1-4 | TRBD1 | once | TRBV19 | CASSIRVDRGEKLFF | TGTGCCAGTAGCATCCGCGTAGACAGGGGAGAAAAACTGTTTTTT
TRBJ1-1 | - | once | TRBV9 | CASSPRQSYTEAFF | TGTGCCAGCAGCCCCCGACAGTCATACACTGAAGCTTTCTTT
TRBJ2-3 | - | - | TRBV3-1/TRBV3-2 | CASSQAGPDTQYF | TGTGCCAGCAGCCAAGCGGGTCCAGATACGCAGTATTTT
TRBJ1-2 | - | - | TRBV14 | CASSQDIGVGNGYTF | TGTGCCAGCAGCCAAGATATTGGGGTAGGAAATGGCTACACCTTC
TRBJ2-5 | TRBD1 | - | TRBV5-1 | CASSLDRGFDETQYF | TGCGCCAGCAGCTTGGACAGGGGTTTCGACGAGACCCAGTACTTC
TRBJ2-6 | - | - | TRBV19 | CASMKGSDGANVLTF | TGTGCCAGTATGAAGGGGTCGGATGGGGCCAACGTCCTGACTTTC
TRBJ2-3 | TRBD2 | - | TRBV27 | CASSSTSASTDTQYF | TGTGCCAGCAGTTCAACTAGCGCAAGCACAGATACGCAGTATTTT
TRBJ1-4 | - | few | TRBV25-1 | CASSRGSWGKLFF | TGTGCCAGCAGTCGAGGGTCATGGGGAAAACTGTTTTTT